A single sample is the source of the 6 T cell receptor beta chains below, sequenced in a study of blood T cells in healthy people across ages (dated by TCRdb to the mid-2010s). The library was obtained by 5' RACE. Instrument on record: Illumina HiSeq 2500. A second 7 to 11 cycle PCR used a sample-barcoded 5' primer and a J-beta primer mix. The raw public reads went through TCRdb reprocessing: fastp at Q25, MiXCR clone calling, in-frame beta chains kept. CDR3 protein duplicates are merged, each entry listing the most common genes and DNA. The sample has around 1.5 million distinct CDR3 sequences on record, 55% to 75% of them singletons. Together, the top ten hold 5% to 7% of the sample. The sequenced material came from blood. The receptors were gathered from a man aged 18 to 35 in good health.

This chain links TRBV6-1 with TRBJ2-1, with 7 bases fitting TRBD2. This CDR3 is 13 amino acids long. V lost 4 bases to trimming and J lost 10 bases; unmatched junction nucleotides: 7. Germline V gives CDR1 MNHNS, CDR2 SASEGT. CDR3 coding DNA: TGTGCCAGCAGTGCCCGGACCGGGGGGGAGCAGTTCTTC. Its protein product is CASSARTGGEQFF.

CDR3 DNA: TGCAGTGCAGACAGCTCCTATAATTCACCCCTCCACTTT. As protein: CSADSSYNSPLHF. The chain has TRBV20-1 and TRBJ1-6, with TRBD1 as a possible D gene (5 bases). V lost 6 bases and J 0 bases, leaving 6 bases between the germline ends. The CDR3 is made up of 13 amino acids. In germline, CDR1 is DFQATT, CDR2 SNEGSKA (reference sequence).

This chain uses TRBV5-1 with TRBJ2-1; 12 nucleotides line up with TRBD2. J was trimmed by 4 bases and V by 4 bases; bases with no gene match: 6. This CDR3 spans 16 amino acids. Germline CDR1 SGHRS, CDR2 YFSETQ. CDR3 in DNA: TGCGCCAGCAGCCTCCAAACTAGCGGGAGGTACAATGAGCAGTTCTTC. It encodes CASSLQTSGRYNEQFF.

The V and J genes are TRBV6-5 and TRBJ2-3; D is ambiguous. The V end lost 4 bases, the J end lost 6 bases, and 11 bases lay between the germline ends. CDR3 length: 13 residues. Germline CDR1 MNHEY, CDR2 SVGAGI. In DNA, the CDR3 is TGTGCCAGCAGTTCTCCCCCTGGGGATACGCAGTATTTT. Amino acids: CASSSPPGDTQYF.

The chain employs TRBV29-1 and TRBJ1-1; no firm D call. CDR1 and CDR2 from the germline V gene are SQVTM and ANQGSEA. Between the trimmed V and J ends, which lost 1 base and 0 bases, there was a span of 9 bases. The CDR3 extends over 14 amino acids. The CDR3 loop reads CSVEGPGVNTEAFF. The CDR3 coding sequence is TGCAGCGTTGAAGGCCCTGGGGTGAACACTGAAGCTTTCTTT.

In DNA, the CDR3 is TGTGCCAGCACCGGGGCTTCCTACGAGCAGTACTTC. Amino acid sequence: CASTGASYEQYF. V and J are TRBV6-2 or TRBV6-3 and TRBJ2-7, with D perhaps assigned TRBD1 or TRBD2 (5 bases each). Germline values: CDR1 MNHEY, CDR2 SVGEGT. CDR3 size: 12 residues. The ends were cut back, 7 bases at V and 1 base at J, with 8 bases in the middle.